This TCR beta chain derives from a study of PD-L1 blockade in urothelial cancer. Background on the study: Previous chemotherapy exposure amounted to 0 to 3 regimens for patients. The researchers analyzed blood 3 weeks (second dose) and 6 weeks after treatment start.

This clone was observed a handful of times. The CDR3 contains 16 residues. CDR1 is GTSNPN, CDR2 SVGIG, per germline (reference sequence). J lost 7 bases, V lost 8 bases, and 19 bases had no gene match. The repertoire was sequenced with immunoSEQ multiplex PCR; TCRdb's copy has only in-frame clones and lacks some. The sample contains roughly 77,000 clones, around 83% of which appear only once. Time point of the sample: pretreatment peripheral blood. The patients' disease, urothelial carcinoma, was locally advanced or metastatic. The material was PBMCs, obtained around atezolizumab (anti-PD-L1) treatment. This clonotype was sampled from a woman in her 70s with urothelial cancer. The gene calls are TRBV30 and TRBJ1-2; 10 bases fit TRBD1. CDR3 nucleotides: TGTGCCGGGACACTCGGGACAGGGGTCTATTCCGGTGGCTACACCTTC. Translated, it gives CAGTLGTGVYSGGYTF.